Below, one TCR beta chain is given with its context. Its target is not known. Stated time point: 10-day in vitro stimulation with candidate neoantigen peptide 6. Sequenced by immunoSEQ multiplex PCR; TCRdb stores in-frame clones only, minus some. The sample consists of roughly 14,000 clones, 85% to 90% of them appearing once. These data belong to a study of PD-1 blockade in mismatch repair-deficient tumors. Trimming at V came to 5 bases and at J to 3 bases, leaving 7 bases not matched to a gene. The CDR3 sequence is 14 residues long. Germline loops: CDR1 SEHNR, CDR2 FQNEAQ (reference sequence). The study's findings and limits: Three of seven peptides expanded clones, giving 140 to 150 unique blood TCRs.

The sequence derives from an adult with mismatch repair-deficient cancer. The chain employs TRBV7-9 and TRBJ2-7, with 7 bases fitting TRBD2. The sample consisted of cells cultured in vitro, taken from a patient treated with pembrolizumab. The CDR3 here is CASSPPWGGYEQYF. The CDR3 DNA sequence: TGTGCCAGCAGCCCACCATGGGGGGGCTACGAGCAGTACTTC.